Sequencing of this T cell receptor beta chain was carried out in a study of beta chain features in type 1 diabetes. Whole-study results and caveats: When Type 1 diabetes patients were examined, their TCRB CDR3s proved moderately but significantly shorter in all four CD4+ subsets.

This clone occurred a few times. Its antigen is not known. The sequenced template was cDNA made from the entire isolated RNA. Profiling relied on immunoSEQ multiplex PCR, and the TCRdb table lists in-frame clones only, not all of them. The sample lists over 300,000 clones, around 9.7% occurring once. J gave up 0 bases and V 8 bases, and 6 bases lay outside the gene matches. The V gene's germline CDR1 is SGHTA and CDR2 FQGNSA. The CDR3 spans 15 residues. Sequencing used central memory CD4+ T cells from blood. The chain carries TRBV7-2 and TRBJ2-2; 7 positions agree with TRBD2. This clonotype originated in a young man with type 1 diabetes. CDR3 DNA: TGTGCCAGCGCGGGAGAGAGGGCGAACACCGGGGAGCTGTTTTTT. It translates to CASAGERANTGELFF.